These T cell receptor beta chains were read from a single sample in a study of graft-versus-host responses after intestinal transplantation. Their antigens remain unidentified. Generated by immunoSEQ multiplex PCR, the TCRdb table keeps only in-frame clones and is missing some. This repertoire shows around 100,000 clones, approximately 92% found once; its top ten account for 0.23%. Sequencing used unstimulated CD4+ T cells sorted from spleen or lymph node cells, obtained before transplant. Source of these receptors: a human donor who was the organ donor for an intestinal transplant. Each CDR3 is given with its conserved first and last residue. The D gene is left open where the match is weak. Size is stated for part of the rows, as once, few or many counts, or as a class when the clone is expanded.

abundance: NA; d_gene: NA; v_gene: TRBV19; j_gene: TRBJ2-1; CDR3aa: CASQRVGSGNEQFF; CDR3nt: TGTGCCAGTCAACGAGTGGGTTCGGGAAATGAGCAGTTCTTC
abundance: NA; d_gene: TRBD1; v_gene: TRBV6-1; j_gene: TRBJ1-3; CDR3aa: CASRPGQGARNTIYF; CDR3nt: TGTGCCAGCAGGCCGGGACAGGGGGCGAGAAACACCATATATTTT
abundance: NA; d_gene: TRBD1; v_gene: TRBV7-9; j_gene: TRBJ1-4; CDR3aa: CASSRQQGQLFF; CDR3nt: TGTGCCAGCAGCCGACAACAGGGACAGCTGTTTTTT
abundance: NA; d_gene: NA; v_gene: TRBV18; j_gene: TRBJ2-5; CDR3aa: CASSPRIKETQYF; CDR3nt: TGTGCCAGCTCACCGCGAATTAAAGAGACCCAGTACTTC
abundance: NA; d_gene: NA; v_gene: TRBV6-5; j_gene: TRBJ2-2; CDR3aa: CASHRRVSPGELFF; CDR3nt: TGTGCCAGCCATCGTAGGGTTTCGCCCGGGGAGCTGTTTTTT
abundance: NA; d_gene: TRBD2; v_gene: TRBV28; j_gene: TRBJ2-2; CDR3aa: CASSSTPGTSGKEANTGELFF; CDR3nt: TGTGCCAGCAGTTCAACCCCCGGGACTAGCGGGAAGGAGGCGAACACCGGGGAGCTGTTTTTT
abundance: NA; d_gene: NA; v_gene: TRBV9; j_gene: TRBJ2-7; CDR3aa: CASSPWTAADEQYF; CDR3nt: TGTGCCAGCAGCCCCTGGACAGCGGCCGACGAGCAGTACTTC
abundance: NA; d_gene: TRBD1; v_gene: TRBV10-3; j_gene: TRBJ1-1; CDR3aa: CAISEERGGQGHTEAFF; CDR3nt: TGTGCCATCAGTGAAGAGCGGGGGGGACAGGGGCACACTGAAGCTTTCTTT
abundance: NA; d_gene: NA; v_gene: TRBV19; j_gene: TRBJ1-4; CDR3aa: CASSTATNEKLFF; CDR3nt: TGTGCCAGTAGTACAGCAACTAATGAAAAACTGTTTTTT
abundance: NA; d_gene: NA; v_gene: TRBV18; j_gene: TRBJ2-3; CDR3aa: CASSPWGGTDTQYF; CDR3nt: TGTGCCAGCTCACCTTGGGGGGGCACAGATACGCAGTATTTT
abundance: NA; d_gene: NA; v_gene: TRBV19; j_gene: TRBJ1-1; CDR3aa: CASSPRARNTEAFF; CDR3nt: TGTGCCAGTAGTCCGAGGGCCCGGAACACTGAAGCTTTCTTT
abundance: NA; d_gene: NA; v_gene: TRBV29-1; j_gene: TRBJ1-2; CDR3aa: CSVGVSGGNYGYTF; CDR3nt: TGCAGCGTTGGGGTCTCAGGTGGTAACTATGGCTACACCTTC
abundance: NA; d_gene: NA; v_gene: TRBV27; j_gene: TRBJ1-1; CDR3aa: CASSPLMNTEAFF; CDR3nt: TGTGCCAGCAGCCCTTTAATGAACACTGAAGCTTTCTTT
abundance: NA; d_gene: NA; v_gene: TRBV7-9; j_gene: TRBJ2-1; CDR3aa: CASSLNAGINEQFF; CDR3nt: TGTGCCAGCAGCTTAAACGCGGGAATCAATGAGCAGTTCTTC
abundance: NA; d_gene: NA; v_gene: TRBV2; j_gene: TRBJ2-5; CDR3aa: CASRADREGETQYF; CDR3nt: TGTGCCAGCAGAGCGGACAGGGAGGGAGAGACCCAGTACTTC
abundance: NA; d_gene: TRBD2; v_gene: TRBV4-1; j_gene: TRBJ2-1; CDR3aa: CASSQDLGTSGNNEQFF; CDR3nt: TGCGCCAGCAGCCAAGATCTTGGGACTAGCGGAAACAATGAGCAGTTCTTC
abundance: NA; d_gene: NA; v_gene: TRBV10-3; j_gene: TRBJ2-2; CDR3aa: CAISESRDTGELFF; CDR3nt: TGTGCCATCAGTGAGTCGAGAGACACCGGGGAGCTGTTTTTT
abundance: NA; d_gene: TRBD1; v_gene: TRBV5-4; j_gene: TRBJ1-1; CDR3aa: CASSGTVGNTEAFF; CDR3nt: TGTGCCAGCAGCGGGACAGTGGGGAACACTGAAGCTTTCTTT
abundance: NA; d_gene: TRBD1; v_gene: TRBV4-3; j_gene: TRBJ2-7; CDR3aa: CASSNRQGAYEQYF; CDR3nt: TGCGCCAGCAGCAATCGACAGGGTGCGTACGAGCAGTACTTC
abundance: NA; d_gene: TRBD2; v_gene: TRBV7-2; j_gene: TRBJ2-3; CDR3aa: CASSRGTSGLPTDTQYF; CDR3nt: TGTGCCAGCAGCCGAGGGACTAGCGGTCTCCCCACAGATACGCAGTATTTT
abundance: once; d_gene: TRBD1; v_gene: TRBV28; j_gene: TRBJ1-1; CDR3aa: CASRGTGRNTEAFF; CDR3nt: TGTGCCAGCAGGGGGACAGGGAGGAACACTGAAGCTTTCTTT
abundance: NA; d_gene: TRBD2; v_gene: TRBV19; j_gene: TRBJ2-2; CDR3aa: CASSIGRDPGELFF; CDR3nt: TGTGCCAGTAGTATCGGGAGGGACCCCGGGGAGCTGTTTTTT
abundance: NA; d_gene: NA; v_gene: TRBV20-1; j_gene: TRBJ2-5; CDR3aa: CSARTETQYF; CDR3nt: TGCAGTGCTAGAACAGAGACCCAGTACTTC
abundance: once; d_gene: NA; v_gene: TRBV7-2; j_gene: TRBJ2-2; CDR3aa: CASSLGNVQNTGELFF; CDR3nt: TGTGCCAGCAGCTTAGGCAATGTGCAGAACACCGGGGAGCTGTTTTTT
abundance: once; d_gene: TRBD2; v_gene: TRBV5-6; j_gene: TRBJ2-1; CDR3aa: CASSLPRTSGRRDEQFF; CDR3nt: TGTGCCAGCAGCTTGCCCCGGACTAGCGGGAGAAGGGATGAGCAGTTCTTC
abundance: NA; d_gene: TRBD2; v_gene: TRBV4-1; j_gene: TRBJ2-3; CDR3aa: CASSQGVSAGGTDTQYF; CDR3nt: TGCGCCAGCAGCCAAGGGGTTTCGGCGGGAGGCACAGATACGCAGTATTTT
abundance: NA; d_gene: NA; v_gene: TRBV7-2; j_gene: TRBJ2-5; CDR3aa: CASSWQGWQETQYF; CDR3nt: TGTGCCAGCAGCTGGCAGGGTTGGCAAGAGACCCAGTACTTC
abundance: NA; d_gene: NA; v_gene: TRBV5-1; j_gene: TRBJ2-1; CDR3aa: CASRGDVPGQFF; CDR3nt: TGCGCCAGCAGGGGCGACGTGCCGGGGCAGTTCTTC
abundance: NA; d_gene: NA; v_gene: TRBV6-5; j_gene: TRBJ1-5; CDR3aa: CASSVSDRNQPQHF; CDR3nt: TGTGCCAGCAGTGTTTCAGACCGAAATCAGCCCCAGCATTTT
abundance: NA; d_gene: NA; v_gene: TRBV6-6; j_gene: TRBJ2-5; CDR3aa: CASSYSSDYQETQYF; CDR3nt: TGTGCCAGCAGTTACAGCAGCGATTACCAAGAGACCCAGTACTTC
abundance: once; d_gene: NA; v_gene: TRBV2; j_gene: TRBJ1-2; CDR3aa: CASSGTVLNYGYTF; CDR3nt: TGTGCCAGCAGTGGGACAGTCCTTAACTATGGCTACACCTTC
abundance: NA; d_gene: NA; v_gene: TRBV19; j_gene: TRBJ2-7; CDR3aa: CASRAREAEKNYEQYF; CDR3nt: TGTGCCAGTAGGGCGAGGGAAGCGGAGAAAAACTACGAGCAGTACTTC
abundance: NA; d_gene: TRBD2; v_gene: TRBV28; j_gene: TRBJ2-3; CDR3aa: CASSLRAGSVPGTQYF; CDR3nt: TGTGCCAGCAGTTTAAGAGCGGGATCCGTCCCGGGTACGCAGTATTTT
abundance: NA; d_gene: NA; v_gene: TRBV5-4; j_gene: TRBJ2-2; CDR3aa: CASSLEAGVRVKAGELFF; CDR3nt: TGTGCCAGCAGCTTGGAGGCAGGGGTGCGAGTCAAAGCCGGGGAGCTGTTTTTT
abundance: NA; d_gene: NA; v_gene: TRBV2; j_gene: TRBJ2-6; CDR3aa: CASRRRVLSGANVLTF; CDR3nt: TGTGCCAGCAGGCGCAGGGTCCTCTCTGGGGCCAACGTCCTGACTTTC
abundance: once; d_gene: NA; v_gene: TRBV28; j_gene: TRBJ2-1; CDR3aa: CASSPPVYNEQFF; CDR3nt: TGTGCCAGCAGTCCCCCCGTCTACAATGAGCAGTTCTTC
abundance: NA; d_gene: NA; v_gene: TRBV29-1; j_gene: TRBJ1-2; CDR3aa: CSVGTGPAPGGYTF; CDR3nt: TGCAGCGTTGGAACAGGACCCGCTCCGGGTGGCTACACCTTC
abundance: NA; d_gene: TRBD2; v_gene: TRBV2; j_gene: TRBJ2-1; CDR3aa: CASRALAGSYNEQFF; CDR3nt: TGTGCCAGCAGAGCACTAGCGGGATCCTACAATGAGCAGTTCTTC
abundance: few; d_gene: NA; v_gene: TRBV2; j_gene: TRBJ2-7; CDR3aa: CASSETTGYEQYF; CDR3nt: TGTGCCAGCAGCGAAACTACAGGGTACGAGCAGTACTTC
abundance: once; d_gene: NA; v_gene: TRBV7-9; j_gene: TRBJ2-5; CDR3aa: CASSFRMETQYF; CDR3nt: TGTGCCAGCAGCTTCCGTATGGAGACCCAGTACTTC
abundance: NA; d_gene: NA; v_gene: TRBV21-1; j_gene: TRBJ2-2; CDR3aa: CASSKGPAYNTGELFF; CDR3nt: TGTGCCAGCAGCAAAGGGCCGGCCTATAACACCGGGGAGCTGTTTTTT
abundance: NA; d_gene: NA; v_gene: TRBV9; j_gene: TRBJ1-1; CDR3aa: CASSAYRVGTEAFF; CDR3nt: TGTGCCAGCAGCGCCTACAGGGTAGGCACTGAAGCTTTCTTT
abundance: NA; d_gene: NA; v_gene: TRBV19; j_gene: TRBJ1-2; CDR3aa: CASSIPRAYGYTF; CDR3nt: TGTGCCAGTAGTATTCCCAGGGCCTATGGCTACACCTTC
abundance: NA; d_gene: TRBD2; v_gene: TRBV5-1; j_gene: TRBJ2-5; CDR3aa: CASSVSGLAETQQYF; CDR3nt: TGCGCCAGCAGCGTATCTGGGCTAGCGGAAACACAGCAGTACTTC
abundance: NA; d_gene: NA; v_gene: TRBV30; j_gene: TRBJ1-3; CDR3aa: CAWSRAKVSGNTIYF; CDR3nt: TGTGCCTGGAGTCGGGCCAAGGTCTCTGGAAACACCATATATTTT
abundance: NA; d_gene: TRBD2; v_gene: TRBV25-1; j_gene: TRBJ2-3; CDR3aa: CASRASGSRTDTQYF; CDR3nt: TGTGCCAGCAGGGCTAGCGGGAGCCGAACAGATACGCAGTATTTT
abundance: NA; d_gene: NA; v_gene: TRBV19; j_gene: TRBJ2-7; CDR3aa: CASSTFATGQAYEQYF; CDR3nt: TGTGCCAGTAGTACCTTCGCCACGGGACAAGCCTACGAGCAGTACTTC
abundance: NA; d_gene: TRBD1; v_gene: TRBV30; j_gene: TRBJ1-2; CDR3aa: CAWAQGTYGYTF; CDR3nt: TGTGCCTGGGCACAGGGGACCTATGGCTACACCTTC
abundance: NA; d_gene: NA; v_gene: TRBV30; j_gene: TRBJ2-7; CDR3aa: CAWSVQLGEQYF; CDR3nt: TGTGCCTGGAGTGTACAGCTCGGCGAGCAGTACTTC
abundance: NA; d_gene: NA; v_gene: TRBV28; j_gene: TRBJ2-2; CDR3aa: CASSSNTGELFF; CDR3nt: TGTGCCAGCAGTTCAAACACCGGGGAGCTGTTTTTT
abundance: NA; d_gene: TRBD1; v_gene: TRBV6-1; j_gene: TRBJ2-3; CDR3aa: CASLVGGTATDTQYF; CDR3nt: TGTGCCAGCCTTGTGGGTGGGACAGCCACAGATACGCAGTATTTT
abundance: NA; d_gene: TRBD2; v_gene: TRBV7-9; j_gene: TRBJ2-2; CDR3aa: CASSLDGGSGELFF; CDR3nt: TGTGCCAGCAGCTTAGACGGCGGGAGCGGGGAGCTGTTTTTT
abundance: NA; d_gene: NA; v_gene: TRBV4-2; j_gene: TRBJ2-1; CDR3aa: CASSQESLVFNEQFF; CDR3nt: TGTGCCAGCAGCCAAGAGAGTCTAGTCTTTAATGAGCAGTTCTTC
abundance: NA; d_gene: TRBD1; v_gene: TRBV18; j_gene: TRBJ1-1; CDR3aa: CASSPPQGAGGEAFF; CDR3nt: TGTGCCAGCTCACCACCGCAGGGGGCTGGGGGTGAAGCTTTCTTT
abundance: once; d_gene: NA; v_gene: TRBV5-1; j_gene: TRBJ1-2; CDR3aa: CASSSSMKYGYTF; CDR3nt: TGCGCCAGCAGCTCCTCGATGAAATATGGCTACACCTTC
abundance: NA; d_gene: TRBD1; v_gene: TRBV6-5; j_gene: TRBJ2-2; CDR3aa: CASTPGQGLVGELFF; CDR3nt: TGTGCCAGCACCCCGGGACAGGGATTAGTGGGGGAGCTGTTTTTT
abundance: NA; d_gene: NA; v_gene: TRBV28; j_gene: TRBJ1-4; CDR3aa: CASSPEIWGTNEKLFF; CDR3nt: TGTGCCAGCAGTCCGGAGATTTGGGGGACTAATGAAAAACTGTTTTTT
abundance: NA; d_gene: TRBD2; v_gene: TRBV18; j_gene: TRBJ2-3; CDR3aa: CASSPPSGGTDTQYF; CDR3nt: TGTGCCAGCTCACCACCTAGCGGGGGCACAGATACGCAGTATTTT
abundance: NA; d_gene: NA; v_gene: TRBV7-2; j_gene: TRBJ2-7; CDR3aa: CASSFRGGDYEQYF; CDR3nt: TGTGCCAGCAGCTTTCGGGGTGGAGATTACGAGCAGTACTTC
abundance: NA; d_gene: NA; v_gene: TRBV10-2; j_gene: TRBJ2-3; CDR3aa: CASSERLGTDTDTQYF; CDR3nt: TGCGCCAGCAGTGAACGACTCGGGACCGACACAGATACGCAGTATTTT